Shown below are 6 T cell receptor beta chains from a single sample sequenced in a study of T cells expressing NK-cell markers. TCRdb derives one entry per CDR3 protein from the 5' RACE reads, leaving out DNA. The sample table sets out about 390,000 distinct CDR3 sequences. The sequenced sample consisted of blood T cells: a sorted CD56 or NKG2C T cell subset, CD4+ or CD8+ T cells, or bulk PBMC T cells (not recorded which). The source of these receptors is a woman between 50 and 59 years old in good health.

The chain combines TRBV5-5 with TRBJ2-7; there is no DNA to check the TCRdb D call of TRBD2. This CDR3 has 14 amino acids. Germline V CDR1 and CDR2: SGHKS, YYEKEE (reference sequence). The CDR3 protein is CASSLGTISGEQYF.

The chain links TRBV5-1 to TRBJ1-1. Per the germline V gene, CDR1 is SGHRS and CDR2 is YFSETQ. The CDR3 is 13 residues long. CDR3 region: CASSSTRNTEAFF.

The chain is built from TRBV18 and TRBJ1-1. The germline CDR1 and CDR2 sequences are KGHSH and LQKENI. The CDR3 spans 12 residues. The CDR3 sequence is CASSPPNREAFF. Combining the CDR3 with reference TRBV18 and TRBJ1-1 gives the whole variable domain NAGVMQNPRHLVRRRGQEARLRCSPMKGHSHVYWYRQLPEEGLKFMVYLQKENIIDESGMPKERFSAEFPKEGPSILRIQQVVRGDSAAYFCASSPPNREAFFGQGTRLTVV.

The chain carries TRBV5-1 and TRBJ1-5. The CDR3 covers 15 residues. CDR1 and CDR2 (germline): SGHRS, YFSETQ. CDR3 region: CASSLESLPNQPQHF.

The chain joins TRBV3-1 to TRBJ2-7; TCRdb picks TRBD2, but there is no DNA to check that call. The CDR3 spans 15 residues. CDR1 and CDR2 from the germline V gene are LGHDT and YNNKEL (reference sequence). CDR3 in amino acids: CASREGLAVSYEQYF.

V and J are TRBV7-8 and TRBJ2-3. The CDR3 contains 15 residues. The germline V gene has CDR1 SGHVS and CDR2 FQNEAQ. This chain's CDR3 is CASSSSTDFTDTQYF.